One and the same sample provided the 4 T cell receptor beta chains below, sequenced in a study of CD8+ T cells in alopecia areata. RNA was extracted and reverse transcribed into cDNA as the sequencing template. Sequenced by immunoSEQ multiplex PCR; TCRdb stores in-frame clones only, minus some. This table holds roughly 140,000 clones, 51% found once. This specimen was CD4+ T cells sorted from blood, taken at week 0. The receptors originated from a human donor with alopecia areata.

J is TRBJ2-7 and V is TRBV18; D is undetermined. Between the trimmed V and J ends, which lost 3 bases and 5 bases, there was a span of 11 bases. This CDR3 is built from 13 residues. The germline V gene encodes CDR1 KGHSH and CDR2 LQKENI. CDR3 nucleotide sequence: TGTGCCAGCTCACCGGGAATAGCTGACGAGCAGTACTTC. Protein product: CASSPGIADEQYF.

The rearrangement joins TRBV2 to TRBJ2-2; D may be TRBD1 (6 bases). This CDR3 region has 14 residues. Per germline, CDR1 SNHLY and CDR2 FYNNEI. V was cut by 8 bases and J by 6 bases, with 16 bases left in between. DNA for the CDR3: TGTGCCAGCGTTCTACAGGGCTTCGCCGGGGAGCTGTTTTTT. Translating gives CASVLQGFAGELFF.

V usage is TRBV29-1 and J usage is TRBJ1-2; D is uncertain. CDR3 length equals 9 residues. The germline CDR1 and CDR2 sequences are SQVTM and ANQGSEA. V lost 7 bases and J 8 bases, leaving 8 bases between the germline ends. CDR3 nucleotide sequence: TGCAGCGCCCTTAGAGGCTACACCTTC. It specifies CSALRGYTF.

V is TRBV30 and J is TRBJ1-2, with TRBD1 identical over 7 bases. With V trimmed by 5 bases and J by 5 bases, 5 bases remained unmatched. CDR1 GTSNPN and CDR2 SVGIG come from the germline V gene (reference sequence). CDR3 length: 12 residues. CDR3 region: CAWSTGRYGYTF. CDR3 bases: TGTGCCTGGTCGACAGGGCGGTATGGCTACACCTTC.